This TCR beta chain appears in the sequencing data of a study of OX40 agonist ivuxolimab in advanced cancers. Study-wide context: Ivuxolimab was an agonistic, fully human IgG2 monoclonal antibody directed against OX40 (CD134), a costimulatory receptor. Intravenous ivuxolimab was administered to patients every 2 weeks at six dose levels: 0.01, 0.1, 0.3, 1.5, 3 and 10 mg/kg. Of the approximately 54 dose-escalation patients, hepatocellular carcinoma was present in around 20, melanoma in about 15, renal cell carcinoma in 9 and head and neck cancer in 9. The dose-escalation cohort was around 84% male with a mean age of roughly 60 years, ranging from about 20 to 80. Patients were allowed to have had prior anti-PD-1, anti-PD-L1 or anti-CTLA-4 therapy, and approximately 41% of the dose-escalation patients had previously received checkpoint inhibitors. Partial responses occurred in three dose-escalation patients: two with cutaneous melanoma and one with hepatocellular carcinoma. The point of sequencing TCRbeta in the periphery was to test whether ivuxolimab changed TCR sequence diversity and drove clonal T-cell expansion. The paper describes the monotherapy dose-escalation part (N ≈ 52 patients) of the phase I trial of ivuxolimab. The investigation overall reported the following: Antigen specificity was not determined for the clonally expanded peripheral T cells. Clonal expansion of both CD4+ and CD8+ blood T cells was observed from baseline to week 6 at doses 0.1 to 3.0 mg/kg. Low levels of normalized T-cell clonal expansion were also shown by some nonresponding patients. After ivuxolimab, expanded clones were on average more numerous among CD8+ T cells than among CD4+ T cells. In the 0.1-3.0 mg/kg groups, partial responders had among the lowest normalized peripheral clonal expansion, particularly in CD8+ T cells.

The trial excluded patients who had a history of autoimmune disease or were on systemic immunosuppression. Peripheral blood for TCR sequencing was collected from all dose cohorts at baseline, on cycle 4 day 1, and on cycle 7 day 1. Samples were obtained from an open-label, multicenter, first-in-human phase I dose-escalation trial of ivuxolimab. Adults with locally advanced or metastatic head and neck squamous cell, hepatocellular, melanoma or renal cell carcinoma were enrolled in the trial. Before TCR sequencing, CD4+ T cells and CD8+ T cells were sorted from peripheral blood as separate populations. To sequence the TCRbeta CDR3 region, genomic DNA was isolated from the sorted cells. The immunoSEQ Assay was used for sequencing of TCRbeta CDR3 regions. Held by TCRdb, this immuneACCESS table contains in-frame sequences only and omits some clones. Under half of the omission traces to an unresolved V gene where checked; the cause of the rest is unknown. The sample table contains about 110,000 clones; only one count was recorded for around 90% of them. 0.66% of the sample belongs to the ten largest clones.

Trimming takes 5 bases from V and 4 bases from J, and the germline ends sit 12 bases apart. Its CDR3 holds 13 amino acids, cysteine through phenylalanine. The retained sequence is limited to the CDR3, 39 bases, with the frame set at the first base. CDR1 and CDR2 are read off the germline V gene as KGHSH and LQKENI. Concerning this clone itself: This clone's antigen is unknown. Base qualities were left out, and no much larger clone turns up one base away.

The source of this sequence is an adult with an advanced solid tumor such as melanoma, head and neck, liver or kidney cancer. This specimen consisted of CD4+ or CD8+ T cells sorted from blood, obtained in a trial of the OX40 agonist ivuxolimab. This sequence uses TRBV18 and TRBJ2-7, and possibly TRBD2, on 6 matching bases. DNA sequence: TGTGCCAGCTCAAGAGGGGACTGGTACGAGCAGTACTTC. Its amino acids are CASSRGDWYEQYF.